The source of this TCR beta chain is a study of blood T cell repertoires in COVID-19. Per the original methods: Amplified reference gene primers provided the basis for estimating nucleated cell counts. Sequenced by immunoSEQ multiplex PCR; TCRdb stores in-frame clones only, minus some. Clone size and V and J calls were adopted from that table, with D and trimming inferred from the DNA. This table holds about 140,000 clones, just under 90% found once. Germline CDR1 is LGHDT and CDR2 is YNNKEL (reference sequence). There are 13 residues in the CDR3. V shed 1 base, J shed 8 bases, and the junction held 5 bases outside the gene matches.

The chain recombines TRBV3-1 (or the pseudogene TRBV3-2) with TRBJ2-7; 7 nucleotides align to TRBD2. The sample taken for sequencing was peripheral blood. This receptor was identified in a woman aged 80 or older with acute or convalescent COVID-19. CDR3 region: CASSQGEGFKQYF. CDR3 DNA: TGTGCCAGCAGCCAAGGGGAGGGTTTCAAGCAGTACTTC.